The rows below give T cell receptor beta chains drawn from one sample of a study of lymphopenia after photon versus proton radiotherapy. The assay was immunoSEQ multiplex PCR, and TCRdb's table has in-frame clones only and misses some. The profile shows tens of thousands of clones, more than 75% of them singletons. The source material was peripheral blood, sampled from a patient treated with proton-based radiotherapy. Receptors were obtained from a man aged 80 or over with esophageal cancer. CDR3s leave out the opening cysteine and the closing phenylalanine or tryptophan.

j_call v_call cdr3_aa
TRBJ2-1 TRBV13 ASSRNPSRGEQF
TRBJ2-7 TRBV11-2 ASSLQASGTYEQY
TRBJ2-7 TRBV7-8 ASSLVALPYEQY
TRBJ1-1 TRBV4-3 ASSQDISGTSGAF
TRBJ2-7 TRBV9 ASSPSGQSSYEQY
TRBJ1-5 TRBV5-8 ASSSWIGTAGPQH
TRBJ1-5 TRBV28 ASSLRGQPQH
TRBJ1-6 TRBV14 ASSWGQNSPLH
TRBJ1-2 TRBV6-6 ASSYAGRKGYT
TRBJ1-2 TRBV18 ASSPYLQSYGYT
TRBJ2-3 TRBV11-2 ASSPGVAGDPGTDTQY
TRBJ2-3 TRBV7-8 ASSLELAGVGTDTQY
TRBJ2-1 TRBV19 ASSIDPRPRNEQF